This T cell receptor beta chain is from a study of CD8+ T cells in alopecia areata. Whole-study results and caveats: Tofacitinib produced a significant decrease in scalp clonality and in expanded CD8+ clones among the top 100. While tofacitinib was given, many expanded lesional clones persisted in scalp and blood.

On this clone: Its antigen is still unknown.

Reverse transcription of extracted RNA yielded cDNA, which provided the sequencing template. Assay: immunoSEQ multiplex PCR; the TCRdb copy retains only in-frame clones and omits some. The sample lists some 110,000 clones, about three fifths seen once, with 25% to 35% in the top ten. The CDR3 spans 14 residues. CDR1 GTSNPN and CDR2 SVGIG come from the germline V gene (reference sequence). Trimming stripped 3 bases from V and 14 bases from J, with 25 bases between. The sample's treatment: oral pan-JAK inhibitor, 5-10 mg twice daily. This specimen was CD8+ T cells sorted from blood, taken at week 4, from a patient treated with tofacitinib. The chain recombines TRBV30 with TRBJ1-1; D ambiguous. The receptor comes from a human donor with alopecia areata. CDR3 sequence: CAWSPLLEGRRRFF. The CDR3 DNA reads as TGTGCCTGGAGCCCCCTCCTGGAGGGAAGAAGGCGCTTCTTT.